What follows are 21 T cell receptor beta chains derived from one specimen sequenced in a study of CDR3 diversity in severe acne. TCRdb independently ran MiXCR on the PCR reads; one entry per CDR3 protein. The sample has about 85,000 distinct CDR3 sequences; 45% to 55% are singletons. Sequenced: blood. The receptors were gathered from a male donor in good health, serving as a control.

The chain combines TRBV10-2 with TRBJ1-1; D not certain. Germline-derived CDR1 and CDR2 are WSHSY and SAAADI. This CDR3 is 12 amino acids long. V was cut by 4 bases and J by 10 bases, with 13 bases left in between. The CDR3 region is CASSVGGDAAFF. Written as DNA, the CDR3 is TGCGCCAGCAGTGTCGGAGGCGATGCAGCTTTCTTT.

This clonotype ranks as medium-sized. V is TRBV24-1 and J is TRBJ1-1; D is undetermined. The CDR3 totals 14 residues. Trimming took 5 bases from V and 4 from J, leaving 13 bases between them. Germline V gene sequence: CDR1 KGHDR, CDR2 SFDVKD. CDR3 bases: TGTGCCACCAGTGGTCCGGGCCAGAGCACTGAAGCTTTCTTT. It translates to CATSGPGQSTEAFF.

The sample holds a few counts of this clonotype. The genes are TRBV19 and TRBJ1-1, with D perhaps TRBD1 (5 bases). This CDR3 comprises 14 residues. V shed 5 bases and J shed 1 base, with 11 bases lying between them. Per the germline V gene, CDR1 is LNHDA and CDR2 is SQIVND (reference sequence). CDR3 region: CASSPGRANTEAFF. The DNA of the CDR3 is TGTGCCAGTAGTCCAGGGAGGGCGAACACTGAAGCTTTCTTT.

Details on this clonotype: A read error is possible here, since a much larger clone lies one base away. The V gene is TRBV5-4, the J gene TRBJ1-5; TRBD1 agrees at 7 bases. J lost 5 bases, V lost 2 bases, and 4 bases had no gene match. Germline-derived CDR1 and CDR2 are SGHNT and YYREEE (reference sequence). The CDR3 loop spans 14 amino acids. The CDR3 loop is CASSFRDSDQPQHF. In nucleotides, the CDR3 is TGTGCCAGCAGCTTCCGGGACAGCGATCAGCCCCAGCATTTT.

This clonotype was counted between two and nine times. This sequence joins TRBV7-3 and TRBJ2-1, with 11 bases identical to TRBD2. CDR1 and CDR2 (germline): SGHTA, FQGTGA. There are 14 residues in the CDR3. V trimming: 5 bases; J trimming: 8 bases; junction bases outside the gene matches: 5. CDR3 sequence: CASSLSGRADEQFF. The CDR3 region has the DNA TGTGCCAGCAGCCTTAGCGGGAGGGCCGATGAGCAGTTCTTC.

Points on this clonotype: Compared with germline, one end of the junction differs, possibly owing to a read error. V gene TRBV9 combines with J gene TRBJ2-1; 12 bases line up with TRBD2. Germline assignment: CDR1 SGDLS and CDR2 YYNGEE. The CDR3 is 16 residues long. The CDR3 DNA reads as TGTGCCACCAGCATGAAGACTAGCGGGGGACGGAATGAGCAGTTCTTC. Residues: CATSMKTSGGRNEQFF. Based on the CDR3 plus reference TRBV9 and TRBJ2-1, the full variable domain is DSGVTQTPKHLITATGQRVTLRCSPRSGDLSVYWYQQSLDQGLQFLIQYYNGEERAKGNILERFSAQQFPDLHSELNLSSLELGDSALYFCATSMKTSGGRNEQFFGPGTRLTVL.

The chain is built from TRBV6-5 and TRBJ1-3, with unresolved D. The germline V gene has CDR1 MNHEY and CDR2 SVGAGI. Trimming removed 5 bases from V and 8 bases from J, with 4 bases in between. The CDR3 is 10 amino acids. The CDR3: CASSRDTIYF. CDR3 sequence (DNA): TGTGCCAGCAGTCGGGACACCATATATTTT.

The genes are TRBV19 and TRBJ1-5; D may be TRBD1 (6 bases). The CDR3 contains 14 residues. With 6 bases removed from V and 5 bases from J, the gap between germline ends came to 14 bases. Germline loops: CDR1 LNHDA, CDR2 SQIVND (reference sequence). As DNA, the CDR3 is TGTGCCAGTAGCCCTAACAGGGACCATCAGCCCCAGCATTTT. Protein sequence: CASSPNRDHQPQHF.

The chain combines TRBV10-2 with TRBJ2-2, with unresolved D. The CDR3 sequence is 15 residues long. Trimming shortened V by 7 bases and J by 10 bases, and 22 bases separated the two germline ends. CDR1 and CDR2 from the germline V gene are WSHSY and SAAADI. DNA of the CDR3: TGCGCCAGCACACCTACAACCCTTACCACTAAGGAGCTGTTTTTT. It encodes CASTPTTLTTKELFF.

The chain combines TRBV12-3 or TRBV12-4 with TRBJ2-5, with D perhaps TRBD2 (5 bases). V lost 6 bases to trimming and J lost 1 base, with 12 bases between them. The CDR3 extends over 14 amino acids. DNA for the CDR3: TGTGCCAGCAGCCGCTTGGGGAGCCAAGAGACCCAGTACTTC. It codes for CASSRLGSQETQYF.

This clonotype was counted at least ten times. This sequence joins TRBV29-1 and TRBJ1-2, with D unresolved. Germline lookup yields CDR1 SQVTM and CDR2 ANQGSEA. This CDR3 region has 13 residues. V lost 2 bases and J 4 bases, leaving 11 bases between the germline ends. CDR3 in DNA: TGCAGCGTTGAATCTGAGGGCCCCTATGGCTACACCTTC. This codes for CSVESEGPYGYTF.

This clonotype has ten or more counts. This chain links TRBV6-1 with TRBJ2-2; D gene unclear. This CDR3 has 16 residues. V was pared by 2 bases and J by 1 base, with 11 bases between. Germline CDR1 MNHNS, CDR2 SASEGT. CDR3 nucleotide sequence: TGTGCCAGCAGTGAATCGCGGCACCAGAACACCGGGGAGCTGTTTTTT. Translated: CASSESRHQNTGELFF.

This chain's CDR3 is CSVRDPGTEAFF. In DNA form, the CDR3 reads TGCAGCGTACGGGACCCGGGCACTGAAGCTTTCTTT. The chain recombines TRBV29-1 with TRBJ1-1; weak D call: TRBD1 (5 bases). Per germline, CDR1 SQVTM and CDR2 ANQGSEA. V gave up 6 bases and J gave up 4 bases, with 12 bases separating them. This CDR3 contains 12 residues.

Only a few counts were recorded for this clonotype. V gene TRBV7-9 combines with J gene TRBJ2-5, with D tentatively TRBD1 (5 bases). This CDR3 comprises 14 residues. The V end was cut by 3 bases, the J end by 7 bases, with 15 bases between. Germline V CDR1 and CDR2: SEHNR, FQNEAQ (reference sequence). The CDR3: CASSFEIAGWTQYF. Written as DNA, the CDR3 is TGTGCCAGCAGCTTCGAGATTGCAGGGTGGACCCAGTACTTC.

This chain connects TRBV5-1 to TRBJ2-1, with TRBD2 identical over 12 bases. This CDR3 has 17 residues. V was pared by 4 bases and J by 7 bases, with 12 bases of the junction left unmatched. Germline V gene lookup returns CDR1 SGHRS and CDR2 YFSETQ. The CDR3 protein is CASSKTSGGPSANEQFF. CDR3 nucleotides: TGCGCCAGCAGCAAAACTAGCGGGGGGCCCTCAGCTAATGAGCAGTTCTTC.

Ten or more counts support this clonotype. The chain couples TRBV9 to TRBJ2-3, with D perhaps TRBD1 (5 bases). The V end lost 3 bases, the J end lost 0 bases, and 8 bases lay between the germline ends. The length of the CDR3 is 14 residues. Germline CDR1 reads SGDLS; CDR2 reads YYNGEE. The CDR3 is CASSEGISTDTQYF. The DNA of the CDR3 is TGTGCCAGCAGCGAGGGGATAAGCACAGATACGCAGTATTTT.

This clonotype was seen a handful of times. The chain joins TRBV28 to TRBJ1-3; D not certain. Trimming stripped 5 bases from V and 0 bases from J, with 11 bases between. This CDR3 contains 15 residues. The germline V gene has CDR1 MDHEN and CDR2 SYDVKM. The CDR3 DNA is TGTGCCAGCAGTCCCGCACATACCTCTGGAAACACCATATATTTT. Amino acids: CASSPAHTSGNTIYF.

Sample share makes this clonotype medium-sized. The chain employs TRBV10-3 and TRBJ1-5, with a weak D call TRBD1 (5 bases). V gave up 4 bases and J gave up 5 bases, with 9 bases separating them. Germline-derived CDR1 and CDR2 are ENHRY and SYGVKD. This CDR3 comprises 13 residues. For the CDR3, the DNA is TGTGCCATCAGTGGTCAGGGTGATCAGCCCCAGCATTTT. As protein: CAISGQGDQPQHF.

The chain links TRBV25-1 to TRBJ2-6, with D perhaps being TRBD1 or TRBD2 (5 bases each). CDR3 length: 16 amino acids. The germline CDR1 and CDR2 sequences are MGHDK and SYGVNS. With 2 bases removed from V and 11 bases from J, the gap between germline ends came to 19 bases. The CDR3 is CASSEHRPGAQHVLTF. CDR3 nucleotide sequence: TGTGCCAGCAGTGAACATCGACCCGGGGCCCAACACGTCCTGACTTTC.

This clonotype has just a few counts. This rearrangement joins TRBV7-9 to TRBJ2-3, with D perhaps TRBD1 (5 bases). Germline V gene data show CDR1 as SEHNR and CDR2 as FQNEAQ (reference sequence). This CDR3 contains 14 residues. The germline V and J ends were trimmed by 5 bases and 7 bases, with 16 bases remaining between them. Here the CDR3 DNA reads TGTGCCAGCAGCCAAACCCTCCAGGGAAATACGCAGTATTTT. This encodes CASSQTLQGNTQYF.

The chain joins TRBV5-1 to TRBJ2-5; D remains ambiguous. V lost 0 bases and J 3 bases, leaving 12 bases between the germline ends. Germline V CDR1 and CDR2: SGHRS, YFSETQ. The CDR3 totals 15 residues. For the CDR3, the DNA is TGCGCCAGCAGCTTGGGTGAAAGGGTGGAAGAGACCCAGTACTTC. Protein: CASSLGERVEETQYF.